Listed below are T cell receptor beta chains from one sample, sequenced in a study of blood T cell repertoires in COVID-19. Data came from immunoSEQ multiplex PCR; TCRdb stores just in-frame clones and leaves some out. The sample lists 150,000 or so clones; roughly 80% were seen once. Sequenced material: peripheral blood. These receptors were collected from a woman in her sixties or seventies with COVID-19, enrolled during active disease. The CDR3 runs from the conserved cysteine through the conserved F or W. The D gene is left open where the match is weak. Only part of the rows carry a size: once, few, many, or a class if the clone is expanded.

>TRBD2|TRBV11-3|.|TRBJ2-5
TGTGCCAGCAGCTTAGGTGGACTAGCGGGAGCCGGAGAGACCCAGTACTTC
CASSLGGLAGAGETQYF
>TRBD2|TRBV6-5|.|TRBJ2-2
TGTGCCAGCAGTCGTGGGACTAGCGGCACCGGGGAGCTGTTTTTT
CASSRGTSGTGELFF
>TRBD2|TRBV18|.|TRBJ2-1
TGTGCCAGCTCACCTAGCGGGGGGTTCGATGAGCAGTTCTTC
CASSPSGGFDEQFF
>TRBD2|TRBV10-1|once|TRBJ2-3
TGCGCCAGCAGCGCTAGCGGTTGGTCAGATACGCAGTATTTT
CASSASGWSDTQYF
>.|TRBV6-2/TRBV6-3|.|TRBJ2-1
TGTGCCAGCAGTTTAGACTCCTACAATGAGCAGTTCTTC
CASSLDSYNEQFF
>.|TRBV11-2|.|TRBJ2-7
TGTGCCAGCAGCTTAGTAGGTCGACAGGAAAGCTACGAGCAGTACTTC
CASSLVGRQESYEQYF
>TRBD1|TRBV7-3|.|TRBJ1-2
TGTGCCAGCAGCCCTTCGACAGGGGGCAGCTATGGCTACACCTTC
CASSPSTGGSYGYTF
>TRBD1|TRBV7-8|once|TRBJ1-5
TGTGCCAGCAGCCCCGGGACAGGGCAAAATCAGCCCCAGCATTTT
CASSPGTGQNQPQHF
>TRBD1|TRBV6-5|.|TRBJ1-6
TGTGCCAGCACCCCCGACAGGGCTTATAATTCACCCCTCCACTTT
CASTPDRAYNSPLHF
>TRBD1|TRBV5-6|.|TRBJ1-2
TGTGCCAGCAGCTCCGCAGACAGGGGAGGCTATGGCTACACCTTC
CASSSADRGGYGYTF
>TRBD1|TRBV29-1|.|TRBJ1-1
TGCAGCGGAGGACAGGGGGCAAGGACTGAAGCTTTCTTT
CSGGQGARTEAFF
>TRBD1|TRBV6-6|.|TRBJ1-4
TGTGCCAGCAGTTACTCGAGGGGGCGCTTCGAAAAACTGTTTTTT
CASSYSRGRFEKLFF
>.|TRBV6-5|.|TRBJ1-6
TGTGCCAGCAGTTATCGAACCTCGCGGGGTTCACCCCTCCACTTT
CASSYRTSRGSPLHF
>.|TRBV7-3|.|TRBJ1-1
TGTGCCAGCAGCTTAACAGGGGGTGCTGAAGCTTTCTTT
CASSLTGGAEAFF
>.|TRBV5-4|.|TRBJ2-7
TGTGCCAGCAGCACGTGGGCGGCGCGCACTAGTTTTACCTACGAGCAGTACTTC
CASSTWAARTSFTYEQYF
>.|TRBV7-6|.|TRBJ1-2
TGTGCCAGCAGCTTACGGCAGGGCTCTGGCTACACCTTC
CASSLRQGSGYTF
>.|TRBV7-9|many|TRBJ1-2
TGTGCCAGCAGTGTCGACAGTCCCAACTGGAGGGGCTTAACCTTC
CASSVDSPNWRGLTF
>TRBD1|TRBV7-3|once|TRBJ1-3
TGTGCCAGCAGCCCAGGGGGAGGAAACACCATATATTTT
CASSPGGGNTIYF
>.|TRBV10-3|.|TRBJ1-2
TGTGCCATCAGTGAGTCGTCGGGATCTGGTGGCTACACCTTC
CAISESSGSGGYTF
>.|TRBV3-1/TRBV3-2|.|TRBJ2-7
TGTGCCAGCAGCCTCCCCGGGAGCCTCTCCTACGAGCAGTACTTC
CASSLPGSLSYEQYF
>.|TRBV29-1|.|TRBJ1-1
TGCAGCGCCGGACAAGGTAGGGACACTGAAGCTTTCTTT
CSAGQGRDTEAFF
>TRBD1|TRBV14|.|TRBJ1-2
TGTGCCAGCAGCCAAGGCTTTTTGGGACAGAAGGGCGGCTACACCTTC
CASSQGFLGQKGGYTF
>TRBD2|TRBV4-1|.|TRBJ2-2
TGCGCCAGCAGCCCGACTAGCGCGGACACCGGGGAGCTGTTTTTT
CASSPTSADTGELFF
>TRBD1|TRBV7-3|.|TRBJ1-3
TGTGCCAGCAGCCCGGACAGGACCTCTGGAAACACCATATATTTT
CASSPDRTSGNTIYF
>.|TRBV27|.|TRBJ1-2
TGTGCCAGCAGTAAGCCGGGAGCCTTAGGCGGCTACACCTTC
CASSKPGALGGYTF
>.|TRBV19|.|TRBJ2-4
TGTGCCAGTAGTTGGGGGGGCCGGGAAAACATTCAGTACTTC
CASSWGGRENIQYF
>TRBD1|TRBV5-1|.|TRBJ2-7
TGCGCCAGCAGCTTCCCAGGACAGGCTACCTACGAGCAGTACTTC
CASSFPGQATYEQYF
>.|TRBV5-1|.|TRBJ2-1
TGCGCCAGCAGCTTGGAGTGGGGAGTGGATGAGCAGTTCTTC
CASSLEWGVDEQFF
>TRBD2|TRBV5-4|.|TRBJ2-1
TGTGCCAGCAGCTTGGCCGGACTAGCGAGCTACAATGAGCAGTTCTTC
CASSLAGLASYNEQFF
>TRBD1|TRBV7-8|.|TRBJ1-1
TGTGCCAGCAGCTTCGGACAGGGACTGAACACTGAAGCTTTCTTT
CASSFGQGLNTEAFF
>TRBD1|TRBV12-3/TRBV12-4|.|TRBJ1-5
TGTGCCAGCAGCCCGGGACAGAATCAGCCCCAGCATTTT
CASSPGQNQPQHF
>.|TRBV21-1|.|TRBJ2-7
TGTGCCAGCAGCGGAACCAGAGCGGGAGTTTACGAGCAGTACTTC
CASSGTRAGVYEQYF
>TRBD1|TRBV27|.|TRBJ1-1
TGTGCCAGCAGTGTTGGTAGACAGGGGGCGCGCACTGAAGCTTTCTTT
CASSVGRQGARTEAFF
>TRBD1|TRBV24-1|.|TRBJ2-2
TGTGCCACCAGTGAAACAGGGGTTGGGACCGGGGAGCTGTTTTTT
CATSETGVGTGELFF
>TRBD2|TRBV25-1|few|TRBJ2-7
TGTGCCAGCAGTGAATATGGCGGGAGTAGGTCCTACGAGCAGTACTTC
CASSEYGGSRSYEQYF
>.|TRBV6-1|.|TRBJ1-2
TGTGCCAGCAGTGAAGTGGGACTCTATGGCTACACCTTC
CASSEVGLYGYTF
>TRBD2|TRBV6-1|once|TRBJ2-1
TGTGCCAGCAGTGAAGGGACTAGCGGGAGAGGGAATGAGCAGTTCTTC
CASSEGTSGRGNEQFF
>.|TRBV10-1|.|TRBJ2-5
TGCGCCAGCAGTGAGTTGGCGGCCTTTCAAGAGACCCAGTACTTC
CASSELAAFQETQYF
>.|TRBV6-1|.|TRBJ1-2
TGTGCCAGCAGTGGCGTTAGGGCGGGCCGCGTCCTCTATGGCTACACCTTC
CASSGVRAGRVLYGYTF